These 17 T cell receptor beta chains originate from one sample sequenced in a study of post-analysis software for immune sequencing data. Whole-study results and caveats: Controls showed lower frequencies than patients for a handful of TRBV segments, and TRBV5-6, TRBV5-1 and TRBV20-1 were among these.

Antigens of these TCRs are unknown. The TCR beta cDNA libraries contained unique molecular identifiers. TCRdb re-derived calls from the PCR reads in MiXCR, one entry per CDR3 protein. The sample carries 700,000 to 800,000 distinct CDR3 sequences, 25% to 30% recorded once. The sequencing input was blood. The origin of the receptors is a girl between 10 and 17 years old with multiple sclerosis.

This clonotype showed up just a few times. The chain joins TRBV6-1 to TRBJ1-2; 7 bases map to TRBD1. Germline values: CDR1 MNHNS, CDR2 SASEGT. V lost 1 base and J lost 3; bases outside the gene matches: 5. CDR3 length: 15 amino acids. The CDR3 DNA reads as TGTGCCAGCAGTGAAGTTACAGGGGATTACTATGGCTACACCTTC. This codes for CASSEVTGDYYGYTF.

There are many counts of this clonotype. The chain couples TRBV6-2 or TRBV6-3 to TRBJ1-2, with D perhaps matching TRBD1 (5 bases). The germline V gene has CDR1 MNHEY and CDR2 SVGEGT. V was clipped by 6 bases and J by 4 bases, with 9 bases between them. CDR3 length: 12 residues. CDR3 amino acids: CASSHRIYGYTF. The CDR3, as DNA: TGTGCCAGCAGCCACAGGATCTATGGCTACACCTTC.

The chain combines TRBV7-2 with TRBJ2-3; 10 bases line up with TRBD2. The ends lost 2 bases at V and 5 bases at J; junction bases unmatched: 10. The germline CDR1 and CDR2 sequences are SGHTA and FQGNSA. This CDR3 region has 17 residues. CDR3 DNA: TGTGCCAGCAGCTTATACTCAAGCGGGGGGGCCAAAGATACGCAGTATTTT. Residues: CASSLYSSGGAKDTQYF.

This clonotype was counted a few times. The V call is TRBV15, the J call TRBJ1-6, with D possibly being TRBD1 (5 bases). The V end lost 1 base, the J end lost 8 bases, and 12 bases lay between the germline ends. Looked up from germline, CDR1 is LNHNV and CDR2 is YYDKDF (reference sequence). The CDR3 totals 15 residues. This CDR3 is CATSRAGRVDSPLHF. The CDR3 coding sequence is TGTGCCACCAGCAGAGCCGGCAGGGTAGATTCACCCCTCCACTTT.

This clonotype occurred many times. The chain couples TRBV11-2 to TRBJ2-1; no reliable D call. This CDR3 spans 13 amino acids. Trimming left V 5 bases short and J 7 bases short, with 12 bases between. The V gene's germline CDR1 is SGHAT and CDR2 FQNNGV. CDR3 sequence reads: CASSPHPQNEQFF. The CDR3 coding sequence is TGTGCCAGCAGCCCACACCCTCAGAATGAGCAGTTCTTC.

This clonotype was recorded a few times. The rearrangement uses TRBV29-1 and TRBJ2-1; maybe TRBD2 (5 bases). V lost 0 bases and J lost 4, with 16 bases in between. In germline, CDR1 is SQVTM, CDR2 ANQGSEA. The CDR3 spans 16 residues. Here the CDR3 reads CSVEDVLASIYNEQFF. As DNA, the CDR3 is TGCAGCGTTGAAGACGTGTTGGCTAGCATATACAATGAGCAGTTCTTC.

This clonotype has only a few counts. J is TRBJ2-7 and V is TRBV21-1. TRBV21-1 counts as a pseudogene. CDR3 length: 15 residues. The CDR3 region has the DNA TGTGCCAGCAGCTCCGAAGTGGAGGGCTCCTACGAGCAGTACTTC. It is translated as CASSSEVEGSYEQYF.

With respect to this clonotype: One junction end disagrees with the germline gene, perhaps due to a read error. Written as DNA, the CDR3 is TGCACCAGCAGCCCAGCGGCAGTCGAATATGGCTACACCTTC. Amino acid sequence: CTSSPAAVEYGYTF. The rearrangement links TRBV5-1 to TRBJ1-2; D call uncertain. Germline V gives CDR1 SGHRS, CDR2 YFSETQ. The CDR3 consists of 14 residues.

This clonotype showed up just a few times. The chain couples TRBV28 to TRBJ2-2; 10 bases fit TRBD2. The CDR3 has 16 amino acids. CDR1 and CDR2 (germline): MDHEN, SYDVKM. J lost 5 bases, V lost 5 bases, and 8 bases had no gene match. This CDR3 reads CASSHPSGGGTGELFF. The DNA for the CDR3 is TGTGCCAGCAGTCACCCTAGCGGGGGAGGGACCGGGGAGCTGTTTTTT.

This clonotype was seen a handful of times. Sequence at one end of the junction differs from germline and may be a read error. The V and J genes are TRBV6-5 and TRBJ2-3; 7 bases are a match to TRBD1. CDR1 is MNHEY, CDR2 SVGAGI, per germline. The CDR3 runs 13 residues. The CDR3 region is CAGSRGPTDTQYF. DNA of the CDR3: TGTGCCGGCAGTAGGGGGCCAACAGATACGCAGTATTTT.

The chain uses TRBV27 and TRBJ2-1; tentatively, D is TRBD2 (5 bases). The germline V gene encodes CDR1 MNHEY and CDR2 SMNVEV (reference sequence). V lost 3 bases, J lost 10 bases, and 16 bases lay in between. This CDR3 is 14 amino acids long. The DNA for the CDR3 is TGTGCCAGCAGTTTCTCCCTAATGGGAGCGGAGCAGTTCTTC. It encodes CASSFSLMGAEQFF.

CDR3 sequence: CASSFPGGVYGYTF. DNA for the CDR3: TGTGCCAGCAGCTTTCCAGGGGGCGTCTATGGCTACACCTTC. The chain employs TRBV7-9 and TRBJ1-2; the match to TRBD1 covers 8 bases. The CDR3 length is 14 residues. The V gene's germline CDR1 is SEHNR and CDR2 FQNEAQ (reference sequence). V lost 3 bases to trimming and J lost 4 bases; unmatched junction nucleotides: 4.

J is TRBJ2-1 and V is TRBV5-1; 8 nucleotides line up with TRBD2. Germline CDR1 and CDR2: SGHRS and YFSETQ. The CDR3 totals 15 residues. The J segment lost 2 bases and the V segment lost 6 bases, leaving 7 bases of the junction unmatched. The chain's CDR3 is CASKGAGVAYNEQFF. The CDR3, as DNA: TGCGCCAGCAAGGGAGCGGGGGTCGCCTACAATGAGCAGTTCTTC.

The chain is built from TRBV3-1 and TRBJ2-6, with 10 bases identical to TRBD2. The CDR3 totals 18 residues. Unmatched junction bases numbered 3, after V lost 1 base and J lost 0 bases. Germline V gives CDR1 LGHDT, CDR2 YNNKEL (reference sequence). CDR3 amino acids: CASSQGLAGLSGANVLTF. As DNA, the CDR3 is TGTGCCAGCAGCCAAGGACTAGCGGGCCTCTCTGGGGCCAACGTCCTGACTTTC.

This clonotype came up a few times. The rearrangement uses TRBV10-3 and TRBJ1-5; 8 nucleotides agree with TRBD1. Per germline, CDR1 ENHRY and CDR2 SYGVKD. CDR3 size: 13 residues. CDR3 protein: CVIGTGFSQPQHF. The CDR3 nucleotides read TGTGTCATTGGGACAGGCTTCAGTCAGCCCCAGCATTTT.

This sequence joins TRBV6-5 and TRBJ1-3; 9 bases line up with TRBD1. From germline, CDR1 is MNHEY and CDR2 SVGAGI. Germline trimming cut 5 bases from V and 4 bases from J; bases unmatched to any gene: 9. The CDR3 is 16 residues long. In DNA, the CDR3 is TGTGCCAGCAGTAAAATGACAGGGGGACTGGGAAACACCATATATTTT. Translated, it gives CASSKMTGGLGNTIYF.

Only a few counts were recorded for this clonotype. V usage is TRBV29-1 and J usage is TRBJ1-4; 7 nucleotides match TRBD1. Germline CDR1 reads SQVTM; CDR2 reads ANQGSEA. This CDR3 is built from 16 residues. V dropped 4 bases and J dropped 0; count of bases not matched to a gene: 8. Here the CDR3 DNA reads TGCAGCGTTGCGGGGACAGACCCCGCAACTAATGAAAAACTGTTTTTT. This translates into CSVAGTDPATNEKLFF.